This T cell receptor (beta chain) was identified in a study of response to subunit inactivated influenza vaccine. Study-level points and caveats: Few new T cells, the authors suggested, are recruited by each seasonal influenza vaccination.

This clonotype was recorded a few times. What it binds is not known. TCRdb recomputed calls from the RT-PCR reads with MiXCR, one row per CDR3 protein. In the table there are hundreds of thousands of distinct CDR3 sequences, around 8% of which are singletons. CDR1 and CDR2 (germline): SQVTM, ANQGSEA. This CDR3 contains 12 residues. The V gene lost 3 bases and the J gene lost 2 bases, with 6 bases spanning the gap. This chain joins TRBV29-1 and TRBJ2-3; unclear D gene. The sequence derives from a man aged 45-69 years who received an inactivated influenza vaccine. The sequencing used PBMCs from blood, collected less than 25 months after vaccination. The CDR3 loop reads CSVDTNTDTQYF. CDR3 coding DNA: TGCAGCGTTGATACTAACACAGATACGCAGTATTTT.